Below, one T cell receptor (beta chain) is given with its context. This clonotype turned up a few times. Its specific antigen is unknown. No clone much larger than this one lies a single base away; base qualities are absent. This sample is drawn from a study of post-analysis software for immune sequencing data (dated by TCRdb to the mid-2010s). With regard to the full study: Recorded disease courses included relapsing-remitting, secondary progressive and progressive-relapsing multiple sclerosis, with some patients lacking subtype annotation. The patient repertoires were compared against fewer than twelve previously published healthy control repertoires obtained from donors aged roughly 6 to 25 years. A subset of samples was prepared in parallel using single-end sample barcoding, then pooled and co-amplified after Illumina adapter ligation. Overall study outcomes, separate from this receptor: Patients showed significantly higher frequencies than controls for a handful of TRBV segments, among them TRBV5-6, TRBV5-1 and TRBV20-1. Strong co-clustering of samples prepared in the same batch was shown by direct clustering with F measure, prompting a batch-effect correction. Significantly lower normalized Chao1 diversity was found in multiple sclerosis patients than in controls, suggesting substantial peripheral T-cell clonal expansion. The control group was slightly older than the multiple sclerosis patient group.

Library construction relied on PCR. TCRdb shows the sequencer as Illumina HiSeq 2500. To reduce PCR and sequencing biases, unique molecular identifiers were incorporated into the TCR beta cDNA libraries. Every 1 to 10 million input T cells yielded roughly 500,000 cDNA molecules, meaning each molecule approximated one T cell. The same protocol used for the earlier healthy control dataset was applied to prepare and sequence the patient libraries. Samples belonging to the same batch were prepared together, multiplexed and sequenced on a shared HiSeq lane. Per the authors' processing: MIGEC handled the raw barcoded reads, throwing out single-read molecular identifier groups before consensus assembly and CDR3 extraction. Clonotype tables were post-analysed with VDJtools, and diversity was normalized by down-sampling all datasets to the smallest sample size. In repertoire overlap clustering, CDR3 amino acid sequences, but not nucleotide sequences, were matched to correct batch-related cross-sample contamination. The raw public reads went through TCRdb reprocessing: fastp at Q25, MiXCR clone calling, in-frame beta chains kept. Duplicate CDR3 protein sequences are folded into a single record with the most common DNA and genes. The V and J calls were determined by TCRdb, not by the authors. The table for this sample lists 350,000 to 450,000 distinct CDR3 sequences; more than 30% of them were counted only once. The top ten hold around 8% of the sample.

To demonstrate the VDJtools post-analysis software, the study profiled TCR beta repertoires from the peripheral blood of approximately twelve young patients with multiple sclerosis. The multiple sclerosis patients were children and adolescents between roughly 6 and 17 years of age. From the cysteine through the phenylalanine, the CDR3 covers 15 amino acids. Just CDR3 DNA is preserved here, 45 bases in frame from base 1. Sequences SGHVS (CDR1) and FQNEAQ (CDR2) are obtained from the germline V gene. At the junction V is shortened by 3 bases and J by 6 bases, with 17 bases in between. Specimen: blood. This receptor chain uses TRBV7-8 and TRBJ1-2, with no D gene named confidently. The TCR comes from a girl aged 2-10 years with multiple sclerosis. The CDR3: CASSLFQGNSHGYTF. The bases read TGTGCCAGCAGCTTGTTTCAAGGGAACTCTCATGGCTACACCTTC.